The 29 T cell receptor beta chains given below trace back to one sample, sequenced in a study of blood T cell repertoires in COVID-19. Sequenced by immunoSEQ multiplex PCR; TCRdb stores in-frame clones only, minus some. The sample holds approximately 230,000 clones, over 70% seen once. Specimen: peripheral blood. All receptors come from a man at least 80 years old with acute or convalescent COVID-19.

The chain carries TRBV5-1 and TRBJ1-4; D possibly corresponds to TRBD1 (5 bases). V dropped 2 bases and J dropped 8 bases, with 13 bases sitting between them. The CDR3 loop spans 14 amino acids. Per germline, CDR1 SGHRS and CDR2 YFSETQ. The CDR3 sequence: CASSFQRGEEKLFF. The DNA of the CDR3 is TGCGCCAGCAGCTTCCAACGGGGGGAAGAAAAACTGTTTTTT.

V gene TRBV4-1 combines with J gene TRBJ1-6; D possibly corresponds to TRBD1 (6 bases). The CDR3 length is 15 residues. Trimming stripped 3 bases from V and 6 bases from J, with 12 bases between. Germline V lookup: CDR1 MGHRA, CDR2 YSYEKL. The chain's CDR3 is CASSHQGFPNSPLHF. The CDR3 DNA reads as TGCGCCAGCAGCCATCAGGGGTTCCCTAATTCACCCCTCCACTTT.

This clone has just a few counts. This chain links TRBV19 with TRBJ2-5, with 13 bases matching TRBD2. Germline V gene lookup returns CDR1 LNHDA and CDR2 SQIVND (reference sequence). The CDR3 spans 15 residues. Losses at the gene ends were 4 bases for V and 5 bases for J; bases not matched to a gene: 4. This CDR3 is CASSTRLAGGETQYF. CDR3 sequence (DNA): TGTGCCAGTAGTACCCGACTAGCGGGAGGCGAGACCCAGTACTTC.

The J gene is TRBJ2-1, the V gene TRBV6-5; TRBD1 might be the D (6 bases). Deletions cut 6 bases from V and 4 bases from J, with 16 bases between. The V gene's germline CDR1 is MNHEY and CDR2 SVGAGI. CDR3 length: 15 residues. The CDR3 sequence is CASRKTGTQYNEQFF. CDR3 coding DNA: TGTGCCAGCAGGAAAACCGGGACACAATACAATGAGCAGTTCTTC.

The chain recombines TRBV2 with TRBJ2-6; weak D call: TRBD1 (5 bases). The CDR3 has 17 amino acids. V was cut by 6 bases and J by 0 bases, with 15 bases left in between. The germline V gene has CDR1 SNHLY and CDR2 FYNNEI. CDR3 DNA: TGTGCCAGCAGACCTGACAGTACACTCTCTGGGGCCAACGTCCTGACTTTC. Amino acid sequence: CASRPDSTLSGANVLTF.

The chain has TRBV24-1 and TRBJ2-3; 7 bases line up with TRBD1. CDR3 length: 17 residues. With 4 bases clipped from V and 2 bases from J, the junction kept 11 bases outside the gene matches. Germline assignment: CDR1 KGHDR and CDR2 SFDVKD. This CDR3 reads CATSDPRTGSLTDTQYF. In DNA form, the CDR3 reads TGTGCCACCAGTGACCCTAGGACAGGATCCCTCACAGATACGCAGTATTTT.

CDR3 sequence reads: CAWRSVGGGNTIYF. CDR3 in DNA: TGTGCCTGGAGGTCGGTCGGGGGTGGAAACACCATATATTTT. V gene TRBV30 combines with J gene TRBJ1-3; a weak D match, TRBD1 (5 bases). Germline V gene sequence: CDR1 GTSNPN, CDR2 SVGIG (reference sequence). V dropped 3 bases and J dropped 3 bases, with 12 bases sitting between them. The CDR3 extends over 14 amino acids.

The chain employs TRBV5-1 and TRBJ2-3; tentative D call: TRBD2 (6 bases). Trimming stripped 7 bases from V and 5 bases from J, with 17 bases between. The CDR3 spans 14 residues. CDR1 and CDR2 (germline): SGHRS, YFSETQ. The CDR3 DNA sequence: TGCGCCAGCGCCATCGGGACTGCCGGAGATACGCAGTATTTT. Translated, it gives CASAIGTAGDTQYF. Full variable domain (outside the CDR3, taken from reference TRBV5-1 and TRBJ2-3): KAGVTQTPRYLIKTRGQQVTLSCSPISGHRSVSWYQQTPGQGLQFLFEYFSETQRNKGNFPGRFSGRQFSNSRSEMNVSTLELGDSALYLCASAIGTAGDTQYFGPGTRLTVL.

The chain joins TRBV19 to TRBJ1-2; unclear D gene. The CDR3 has 14 residues. The V end lost 5 bases, the J end lost 3 bases, and 13 bases lay between the germline ends. Germline CDR1 LNHDA, CDR2 SQIVND (reference sequence). CDR3 residues: CASSPSRFDYGYTF. The CDR3 DNA sequence: TGTGCCAGTAGTCCATCTCGGTTCGACTATGGCTACACCTTC.

The J gene is TRBJ2-4, the V gene TRBV3-1 (or the pseudogene TRBV3-2), with D tentatively TRBD2 (6 bases). Germline CDR1 reads LGHDT; CDR2 reads YNNKEL (reference sequence). V was trimmed by 1 base and J by 1 base, leaving 20 bases between them. The CDR3 length is 19 residues. The CDR3 nucleotides read TGTGCCAGCAGCCAAGGGGACCATCCTAGCGCCTGGGCCAAAAACATTCAGTACTTC. Translated, it gives CASSQGDHPSAWAKNIQYF.

The CDR3 region has the DNA TGTGCCAGCAGTTTAGGGGACAGGGGTTTGAGAGAACACACTGAAGCTTTCTTT. Encoded protein: CASSLGDRGLREHTEAFF. The V and J genes are TRBV27 and TRBJ1-1, with 10 bases lining up with TRBD1. Germline V gene lookup returns CDR1 MNHEY and CDR2 SMNVEV (reference sequence). The V segment lost 2 bases and the J segment 3 bases; nucleotides outside the gene matches: 12. CDR3 length: 18 amino acids.

The rearrangement joins TRBV28 to TRBJ1-5; 7 bases are a match to TRBD1. The V segment lost 5 bases and the J segment 0 bases; nucleotides outside the gene matches: 7. The germline CDR1 and CDR2 sequences are MDHEN and SYDVKM. The CDR3 length is 16 residues. CDR3 nucleotides: TGTGCCAGCAGTCGACTCAGGGGGTATAGCAATCAGCCCCAGCATTTT. Translating it yields CASSRLRGYSNQPQHF.

V usage is TRBV7-9 and J usage is TRBJ2-1; perhaps TRBD1 as D (5 bases). Trimming stripped 1 base from V and 1 base from J, with 5 bases between. The CDR3 extends over 14 amino acids. CDR1 and CDR2 (germline): SEHNR, FQNEAQ (reference sequence). The CDR3 loop reads CASSLGQSYNEQFF. The CDR3 DNA sequence: TGTGCCAGCAGCTTAGGACAGTCCTACAATGAGCAGTTCTTC.

This clone has just one count. The chain couples TRBV2 to TRBJ1-2, with D possibly matching TRBD1 (6 bases). The CDR3 is 12 residues long. Germline assignment: CDR1 SNHLY and CDR2 FYNNEI. The ends were cut back, 6 bases at V and 7 bases at J, with 12 bases in the middle. The CDR3 loop is CASRRTEFGYTF. The CDR3, as DNA: TGTGCCAGCAGGAGGACAGAGTTTGGCTACACCTTC. Full variable domain (remainder filled in from reference TRBV2 and TRBJ1-2): EPEVTQTPSHQVTQMGQEVILRCVPISNHLYFYWYRQILGQKVEFLVSFYNNEISEKSEIFDDQFSVERPDGSNFTLKIRSTKLEDSAMYFCASRRTEFGYTFGSGTRLTVV.

The chain is built from TRBV9 and TRBJ2-3, with TRBD2 matching 13 bases. This CDR3 region has 13 residues. Germline V CDR1 and CDR2: SGDLS, YYNGEE. Trimming removed 4 bases from V and 13 bases from J; junction bases left unmatched: 6. The CDR3 protein is CASSSGTSGKKYF. The CDR3 DNA reads as TGTGCCAGCAGCTCCGGGACTAGCGGGAAGAAGTATTTT.

The table lists this clone with a few counts. The chain is built from TRBV7-9 and TRBJ1-6; 8 nucleotides agree with TRBD1. Trimming at V came to 5 bases and at J to 6 bases, leaving 6 bases not matched to a gene. The CDR3 length is 15 residues. CDR1 and CDR2 (germline): SEHNR, FQNEAQ (reference sequence). The DNA of the CDR3 is TGTGCCAGCAGCGCCGGACAGGGTAGTAATTCACCCCTCCACTTT. It encodes CASSAGQGSNSPLHF.

This clone was seen a handful of times. J is TRBJ2-2 and V is TRBV5-6; 8 bases align to TRBD2. This CDR3 is built from 16 residues. Trimming cost V 0 bases and J 5 bases; bases outside gene matches: 6. Germline lookup yields CDR1 SGHDT and CDR2 YYEEEE. Here the CDR3 reads CASSLAVAGWTGELFF. Here the CDR3 DNA reads TGTGCCAGCAGCTTGGCCGTAGCGGGATGGACCGGGGAGCTGTTTTTT.

The rearrangement uses TRBV7-9 and TRBJ2-5; TRBD2 agrees at 10 bases. Germline CDR1 SEHNR, CDR2 FQNEAQ (reference sequence). V was pared by 5 bases and J by 1 base, with 4 bases of the junction left unmatched. This CDR3 contains 15 residues. The CDR3 DNA reads TGTGCCAGCAGCCTCTGGACTAGCGGCCAAGAGACCCAGTACTTC. Translated: CASSLWTSGQETQYF.

The CDR3 is CSVQRGLSPGEQYF. CDR3 coding DNA: TGCAGCGTCCAACGGGGACTGTCCCCGGGAGAGCAGTACTTC. The chain couples TRBV29-1 to TRBJ2-7; D may be TRBD2 (6 bases). The CDR3 covers 14 residues. CDR1 is SQVTM and CDR2 is ANQGSEA in the germline V gene. Trimming removed 6 bases from V and 7 bases from J, with 22 bases in between.

The chain uses TRBV28 and TRBJ2-7; TRBD1 might be the D (5 bases). The germline V gene has CDR1 MDHEN and CDR2 SYDVKM. CDR3 size: 17 residues. V shed 3 bases and J shed 0 bases, with 18 bases lying between them. CDR3: CASSLVGRALSSYEQYF. The CDR3 DNA reads TGTGCCAGCAGTTTGGTGGGCAGGGCTCTGAGCTCCTACGAGCAGTACTTC.

The count of this clone is one. V gene TRBV3-1 (or the pseudogene TRBV3-2) combines with J gene TRBJ1-2; D is perhaps TRBD1 (5 bases). This CDR3 contains 14 residues. CDR1 and CDR2 from the germline V gene are LGHDT and YNNKEL (reference sequence). V lost 2 bases to trimming and J lost 6 bases, with 13 bases between them. The CDR3: CASSQYGGEDGYTF. In nucleotides, the CDR3 is TGTGCCAGCAGCCAATATGGAGGGGAGGATGGCTACACCTTC.

The CDR3 nucleotides read TGCGCCAGCAGCTCTTCTAGCGGGGGGGTCCAAGAGACCCAGTACTTC. It yields the protein CASSSSSGGVQETQYF. The rearrangement joins TRBV5-1 to TRBJ2-5; TRBD2 agrees at 12 bases. V lost 3 bases and J lost 1; bases outside the gene matches: 4. Germline V lookup: CDR1 SGHRS, CDR2 YFSETQ. The CDR3 runs to 16 residues.

This sequence joins TRBV30 and TRBJ1-6, with TRBD1 as a possible D gene (5 bases). Trimming took 3 bases from V and 9 from J, leaving 12 bases between them. The CDR3 length is 13 residues. From germline, CDR1 is GTSNPN and CDR2 SVGIG (reference sequence). The CDR3 spells CAWRLQGFSPLHF. In DNA, the CDR3 is TGTGCCTGGAGGTTGCAGGGATTTTCACCCCTCCACTTT. Based on the CDR3 plus reference TRBV30 and TRBJ1-6, the full variable domain is SQTIHQWPATLVQPVGSPLSLECTVEGTSNPNLYWYRQAAGRGLQLLFYSVGIGQISSEVPQNLSASRPQDRQFILSSKKLLLSDSGFYLCAWRLQGFSPLHFGNGTRLTVT.

The rearrangement uses TRBV15 and TRBJ1-2; D is unresolved. This CDR3 region has 14 residues. Germline CDR1 is LNHNV and CDR2 is YYDKDF (reference sequence). V lost 0 bases to trimming and J lost 11 bases, with 16 bases between them. The CDR3 sequence: CATSRDLGSVDYTF. In DNA form, the CDR3 reads TGTGCCACCAGCAGAGATCTCGGGTCAGTCGATTACACCTTC.

The gene calls are TRBV7-2 and TRBJ2-2; 8 positions agree with TRBD2. With V trimmed by 8 bases and J by 3 bases, 8 bases remained unmatched. The CDR3 covers 15 residues. The germline gives CDR1 SGHTA, CDR2 FQGNSA. As DNA, the CDR3 is TGTGCCAGCGCCGGGGGGGGGCTACACACCGGGGAGCTGTTTTTT. Protein product: CASAGGGLHTGELFF.

The chain uses TRBV7-9 and TRBJ2-1, with 8 bases lining up with TRBD1. CDR1 and CDR2 (germline): SEHNR, FQNEAQ (reference sequence). CDR3 length: 15 residues. Trimming took 5 bases from V and 4 from J; bases not matched to a gene: 7. The CDR3 sequence: CASSLGQAKYNEQFF. For the CDR3, the DNA is TGTGCCAGCAGCCTGGGACAGGCGAAATACAATGAGCAGTTCTTC. The full variable domain, in which reference TRBV7-9 and TRBJ2-1 provide the parts outside the CDR3, is DTGVSQNPRHKITKRGQNVTFRCDPISEHNRLYWYRQTLGQGPEFLTYFQNEAQLEKSRLLSDRFSAERPKGSFSTLEIQRTEQGDSAMYLCASSLGQAKYNEQFFGPGTRLTVL.

The rearrangement links TRBV6-5 to TRBJ1-6; the D gene is possibly TRBD1 (6 bases). Germline lookup yields CDR1 MNHEY and CDR2 SVGAGI. CDR3 length: 14 amino acids. V was trimmed by 7 bases and J by 8 bases, leaving 15 bases between them. CDR3 nucleotide sequence: TGTGCCAGCACGCGACAGGTCGGGGATTCACCCCTCCACTTT. This sequence encodes CASTRQVGDSPLHF.

The gene calls are TRBV29-1 and TRBJ1-4; TRBD1 matches at 8 bases. CDR1 is SQVTM, CDR2 ANQGSEA, per germline. The CDR3 sequence is 13 residues long. The V segment lost 7 bases and the J segment 7 bases; nucleotides outside the gene matches: 8. CDR3 nucleotide sequence: TGCAGCGGCGCCAGGGGGCCTGGTGAAAAACTGTTTTTT. This gives the protein CSGARGPGEKLFF. Variable domain in full (rest from reference TRBV29-1 and TRBJ1-4): SAVISQKPSRDICQRGTSLTIQCQVDSQVTMMFWYRQQPGQSLTLIATANQGSEATYESGFVIDKFPISRPNLTFSTLTVSNMSPEDSSIYLCSGARGPGEKLFFGSGTQLSVL.

The J gene is TRBJ2-3, the V gene TRBV4-1; 9 bases fit TRBD2. The CDR3 sequence is 15 residues long. Germline CDR1 is MGHRA and CDR2 is YSYEKL. V was pared by 4 bases and J by 0 bases, with 2 bases of the junction left unmatched. The CDR3 bases are TGCGCCAGCAGCCCCCTAGCGGGGAGCACAGATACGCAGTATTTT. It translates to CASSPLAGSTDTQYF.